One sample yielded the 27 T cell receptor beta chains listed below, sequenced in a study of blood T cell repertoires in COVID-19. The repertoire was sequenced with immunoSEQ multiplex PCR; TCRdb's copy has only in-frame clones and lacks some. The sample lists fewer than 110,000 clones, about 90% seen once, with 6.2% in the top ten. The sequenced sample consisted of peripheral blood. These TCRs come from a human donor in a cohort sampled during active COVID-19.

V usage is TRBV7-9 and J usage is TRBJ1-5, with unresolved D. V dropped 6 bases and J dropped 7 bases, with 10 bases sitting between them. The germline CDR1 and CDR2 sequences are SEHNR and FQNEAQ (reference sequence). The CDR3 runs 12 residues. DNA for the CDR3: TGTGCCAGCAGTTTCCAGGAACAGCCCCAGCATTTT. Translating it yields CASSFQEQPQHF.

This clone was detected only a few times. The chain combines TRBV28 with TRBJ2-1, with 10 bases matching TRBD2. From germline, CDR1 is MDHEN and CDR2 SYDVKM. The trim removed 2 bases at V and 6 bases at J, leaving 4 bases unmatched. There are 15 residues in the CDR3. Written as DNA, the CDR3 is TGTGCCAGCAGTTTACAGCGGGAGGGGCGCAATGAGCAGTTCTTC. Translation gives CASSLQREGRNEQFF.

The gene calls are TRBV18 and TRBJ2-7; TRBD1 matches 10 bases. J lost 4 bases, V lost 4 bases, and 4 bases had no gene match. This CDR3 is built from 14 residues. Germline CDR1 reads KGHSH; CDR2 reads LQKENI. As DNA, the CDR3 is TGTGCCAGCTCACTCTCGGACAGGGGGTACGAGCAGTACTTC. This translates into CASSLSDRGYEQYF.

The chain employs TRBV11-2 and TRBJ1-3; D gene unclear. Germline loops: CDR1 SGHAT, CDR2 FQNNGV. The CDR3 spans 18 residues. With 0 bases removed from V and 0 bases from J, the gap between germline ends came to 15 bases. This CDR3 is CASSLDIGAGLSGNTIYF. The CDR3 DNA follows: TGTGCCAGCAGCTTAGATATCGGTGCAGGTCTCTCTGGAAACACCATATATTTT. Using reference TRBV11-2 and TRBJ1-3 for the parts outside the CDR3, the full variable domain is EAGVAQSPRYKIIEKRQSVAFWCNPISGHATLYWYQQILGQGPKLLIQFQNNGVVDDSQLPKDRFSAERLKGVDSTLKIQPAKLEDSAVYLCASSLDIGAGLSGNTIYFGEGSWLTVV.

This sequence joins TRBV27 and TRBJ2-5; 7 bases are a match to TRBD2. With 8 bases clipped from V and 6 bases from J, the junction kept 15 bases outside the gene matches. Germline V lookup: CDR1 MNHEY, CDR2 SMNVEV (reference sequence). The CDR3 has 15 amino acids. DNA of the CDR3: TGTGCCAGCCGCGGACTAGGGGAAGGGAGGAAGACCCAGTACTTC. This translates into CASRGLGEGRKTQYF.

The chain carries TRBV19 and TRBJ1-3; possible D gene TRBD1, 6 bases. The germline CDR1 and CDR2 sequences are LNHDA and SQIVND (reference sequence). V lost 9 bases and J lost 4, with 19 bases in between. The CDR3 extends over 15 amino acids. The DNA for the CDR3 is TGTGCCAGCAAAGGGACATTTGCTCTGGGAAACACCATATATTTT. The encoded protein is CASKGTFALGNTIYF.

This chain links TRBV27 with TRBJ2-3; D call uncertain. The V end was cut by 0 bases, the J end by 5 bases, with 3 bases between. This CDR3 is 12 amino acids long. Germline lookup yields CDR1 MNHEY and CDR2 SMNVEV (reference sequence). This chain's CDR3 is CASSLSRDTQYF. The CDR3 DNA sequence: TGTGCCAGCAGTTTATCGCGAGATACGCAGTATTTT.

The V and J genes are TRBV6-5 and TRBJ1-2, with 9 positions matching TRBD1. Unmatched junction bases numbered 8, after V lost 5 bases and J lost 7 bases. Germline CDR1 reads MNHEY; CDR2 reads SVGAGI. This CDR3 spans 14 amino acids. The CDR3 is CASSPRDRASGYTF. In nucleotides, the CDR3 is TGTGCCAGCAGTCCCCGGGACAGGGCGAGTGGCTACACCTTC.

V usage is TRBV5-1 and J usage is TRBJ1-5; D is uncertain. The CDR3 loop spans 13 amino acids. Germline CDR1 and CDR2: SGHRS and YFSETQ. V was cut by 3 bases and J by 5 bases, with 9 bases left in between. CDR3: CASSSALDQPQHF. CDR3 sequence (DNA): TGCGCCAGCAGCTCCGCCTTAGATCAGCCCCAGCATTTT.

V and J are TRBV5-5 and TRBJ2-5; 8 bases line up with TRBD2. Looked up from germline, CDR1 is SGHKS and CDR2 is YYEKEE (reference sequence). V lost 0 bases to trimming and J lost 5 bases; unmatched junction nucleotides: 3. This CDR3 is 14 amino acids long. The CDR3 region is CASSLEGLAETQYF. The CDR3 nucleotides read TGTGCCAGCAGCTTGGAAGGACTAGCTGAGACCCAGTACTTC.

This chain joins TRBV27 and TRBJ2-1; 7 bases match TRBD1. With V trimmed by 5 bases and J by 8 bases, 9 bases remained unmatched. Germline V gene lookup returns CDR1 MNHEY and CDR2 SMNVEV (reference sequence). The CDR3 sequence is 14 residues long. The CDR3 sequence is CASSVQQGIDEQFF. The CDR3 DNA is TGTGCCAGCAGTGTACAACAGGGGATCGATGAGCAGTTCTTC.

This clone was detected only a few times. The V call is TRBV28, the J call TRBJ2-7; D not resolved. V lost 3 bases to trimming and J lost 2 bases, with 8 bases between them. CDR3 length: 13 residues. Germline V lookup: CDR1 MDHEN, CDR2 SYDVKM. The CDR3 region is CASSFGLTYEQYF. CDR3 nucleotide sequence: TGTGCCAGCAGTTTTGGTCTAACCTACGAGCAGTACTTC.

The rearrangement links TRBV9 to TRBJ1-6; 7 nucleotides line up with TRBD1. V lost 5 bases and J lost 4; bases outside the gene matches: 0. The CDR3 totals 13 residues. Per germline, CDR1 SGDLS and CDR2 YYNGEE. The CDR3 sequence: CASRTGYNSPLHF. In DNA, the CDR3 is TGTGCCAGCAGGACAGGGTATAATTCACCCCTCCACTTT.

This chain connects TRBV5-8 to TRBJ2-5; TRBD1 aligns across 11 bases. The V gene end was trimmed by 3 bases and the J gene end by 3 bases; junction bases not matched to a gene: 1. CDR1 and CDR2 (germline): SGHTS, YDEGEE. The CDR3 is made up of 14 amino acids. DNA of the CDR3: TGTGCCAGCAGCTGGGGACAGGGGGAAGAGACCCAGTACTTC. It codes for CASSWGQGEETQYF.

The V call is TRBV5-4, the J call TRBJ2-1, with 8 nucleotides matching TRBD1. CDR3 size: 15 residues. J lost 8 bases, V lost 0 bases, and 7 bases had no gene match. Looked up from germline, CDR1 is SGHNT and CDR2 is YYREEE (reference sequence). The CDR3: CASSLAQGANDEQFF. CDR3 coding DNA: TGTGCCAGCAGCTTGGCTCAGGGGGCTAACGATGAGCAGTTCTTC.

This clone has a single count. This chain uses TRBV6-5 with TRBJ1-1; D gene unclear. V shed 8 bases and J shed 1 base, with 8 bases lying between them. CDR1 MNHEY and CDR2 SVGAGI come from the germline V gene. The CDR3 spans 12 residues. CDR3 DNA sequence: TGTGCCAGCCTAAGACAGAACACTGAAGCTTTCTTT. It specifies CASLRQNTEAFF.

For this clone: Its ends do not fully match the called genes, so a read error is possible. The CDR3 DNA sequence: TGTGCCAGCAAGGGACTAGGGATCCTCTTC. Amino acids: CASKGLGILF. The chain recombines TRBV3-1 (or the pseudogene TRBV3-2) with TRBJ2-1, with TRBD2 identical over 8 bases. This CDR3 is 10 amino acids long. Germline V gene data show CDR1 as LGHDT and CDR2 as YNNKEL (reference sequence).

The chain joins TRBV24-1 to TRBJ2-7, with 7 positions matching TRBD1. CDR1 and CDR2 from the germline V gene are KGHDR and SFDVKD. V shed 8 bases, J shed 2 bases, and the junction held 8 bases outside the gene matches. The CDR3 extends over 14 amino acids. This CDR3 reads CATMESQGAYEQYF. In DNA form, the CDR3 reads TGTGCCACCATGGAGTCCCAGGGGGCCTACGAGCAGTACTTC.

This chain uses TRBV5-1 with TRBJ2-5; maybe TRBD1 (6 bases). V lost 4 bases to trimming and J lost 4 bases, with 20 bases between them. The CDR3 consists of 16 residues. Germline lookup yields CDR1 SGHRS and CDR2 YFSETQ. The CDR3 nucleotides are TGCGCCAGCAGCGTTCTGGGTCAGGGGAGTTCAGAGACCCAGTACTTC. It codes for CASSVLGQGSSETQYF. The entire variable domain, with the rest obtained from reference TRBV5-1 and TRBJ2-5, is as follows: KAGVTQTPRYLIKTRGQQVTLSCSPISGHRSVSWYQQTPGQGLQFLFEYFSETQRNKGNFPGRFSGRQFSNSRSEMNVSTLELGDSALYLCASSVLGQGSSETQYFGPGTRLLVL.

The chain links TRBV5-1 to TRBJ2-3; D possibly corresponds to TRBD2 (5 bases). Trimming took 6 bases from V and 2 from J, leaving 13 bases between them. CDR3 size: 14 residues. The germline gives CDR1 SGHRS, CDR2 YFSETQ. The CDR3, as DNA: TGCGCCAGCAATCGGGGAGAAGTCACAGATACGCAGTATTTT. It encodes CASNRGEVTDTQYF. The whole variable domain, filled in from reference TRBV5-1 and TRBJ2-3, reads KAGVTQTPRYLIKTRGQQVTLSCSPISGHRSVSWYQQTPGQGLQFLFEYFSETQRNKGNFPGRFSGRQFSNSRSEMNVSTLELGDSALYLCASNRGEVTDTQYFGPGTRLTVL.

The CDR3 spells CASSLAPGTSGNYEQYF. CDR3 bases: TGTGCCAGCAGCTTAGCCCCCGGGACTAGCGGGAACTACGAGCAGTACTTC. The V and J genes are TRBV7-8 and TRBJ2-7; 13 nucleotides agree with TRBD2. V dropped 0 bases and J dropped 3; count of bases not matched to a gene: 5. Per the germline V gene, CDR1 is SGHVS and CDR2 is FQNEAQ. The length of the CDR3 is 17 residues. The complete variable domain, with remaining parts taken from reference TRBV7-8 and TRBJ2-7, reads GAGVSQSPRYKVAKRGQDVALRCDPISGHVSLFWYQQALGQGPEFLTYFQNEAQLDKSGLPSDRFFAERPEGSVSTLKIQRTQQEDSAVYLCASSLAPGTSGNYEQYFGPGTRLTVT.

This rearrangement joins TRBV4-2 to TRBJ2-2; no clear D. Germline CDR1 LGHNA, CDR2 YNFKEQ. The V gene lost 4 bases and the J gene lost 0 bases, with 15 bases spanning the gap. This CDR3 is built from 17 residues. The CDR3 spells CASSPSGRLPNTGELFF. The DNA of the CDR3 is TGTGCCAGCAGCCCCAGTGGCAGGTTACCGAACACCGGGGAGCTGTTTTTT.

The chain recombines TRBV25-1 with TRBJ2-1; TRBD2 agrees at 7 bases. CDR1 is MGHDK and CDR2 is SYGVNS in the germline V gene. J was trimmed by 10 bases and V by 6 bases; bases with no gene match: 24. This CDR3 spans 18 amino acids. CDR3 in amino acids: CASRSNPPRTRGPGEQFF. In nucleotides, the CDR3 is TGTGCCAGCAGGTCCAACCCTCCGCGGACTAGAGGTCCTGGGGAGCAGTTCTTC.

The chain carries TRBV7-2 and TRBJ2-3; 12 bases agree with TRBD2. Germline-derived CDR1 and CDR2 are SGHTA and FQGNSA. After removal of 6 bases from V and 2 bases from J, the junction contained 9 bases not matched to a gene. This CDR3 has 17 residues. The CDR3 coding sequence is TGTGCCAGCAGGGGACGGACTAGCGGGACTCACACAGATACGCAGTATTTT. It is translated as CASRGRTSGTHTDTQYF.

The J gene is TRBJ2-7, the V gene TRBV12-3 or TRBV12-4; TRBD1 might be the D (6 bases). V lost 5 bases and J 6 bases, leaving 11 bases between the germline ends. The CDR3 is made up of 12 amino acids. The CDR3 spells CASSPTGLEQYF. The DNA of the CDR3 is TGTGCCAGCAGTCCCACAGGGCTCGAGCAGTACTTC.

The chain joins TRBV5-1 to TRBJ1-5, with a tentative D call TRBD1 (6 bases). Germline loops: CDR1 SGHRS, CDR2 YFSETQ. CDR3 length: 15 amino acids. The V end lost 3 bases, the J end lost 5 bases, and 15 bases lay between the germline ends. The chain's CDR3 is CASSYGGAGDQPQHF. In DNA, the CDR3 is TGCGCCAGCAGCTACGGGGGGGCTGGCGATCAGCCCCAGCATTTT.

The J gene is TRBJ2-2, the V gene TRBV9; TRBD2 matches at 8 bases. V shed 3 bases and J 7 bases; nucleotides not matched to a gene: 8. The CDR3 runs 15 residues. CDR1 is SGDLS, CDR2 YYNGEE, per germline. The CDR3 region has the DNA TGTGCCAGCAGCGCTGGGACTAGATTGATCGGGGAGCTGTTTTTT. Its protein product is CASSAGTRLIGELFF.